This TCR beta chain is from a study of blood T cell repertoires in COVID-19 (dated by TCRdb to about 2020). In terms of the full investigation: Collaborator samples came from the United States, Italy and Spain and covered acute and convalescent phases of COVID-19. The prospective study material was composed of cDNA or gDNA derived from T cells, B-cell-depleted T cells, or PBMCs. The dataset comprised deeply sampled blood TCRbeta repertoires from subjects exposed to, actively infected with, or recovered from COVID-19. The repertoires were made available in a free public database intended to serve as a resource for research on the immune response to SARS-CoV-2. Samples were obtained from the ongoing ImmuneRACE study (first 160 participants) and from about 1,300 subjects provided by 6 global collaborators. A de-identified subject ID, COVID-19 status, age in years and sex were almost always included in the sample metadata. HLA class I and class II types, where available, came from metadata supplied by the sample provider rather than from assay-based typing.

Collaborating institutions collected whole blood in K2EDTA tubes following their own protocols. Collaborator samples were shipped for TCRbeta analysis as frozen whole blood, isolated PBMCs, or DNA extracted from either sample type. The immunoSEQ Assay, a bias-controlled multiplex PCR, was used to amplify TCRbeta CDR3 regions from genomic DNA. Processing in the source paper ran as follows. The number of nucleated cells in each sample was estimated by amplification of reference gene primers within the assay. To quantify the absolute abundance of each unique TCRbeta CDR3 rearrangement, sequence reads were collapsed and filtered. For each sample, productive Simpson clonality was calculated as the square root of Simpson's diversity index across productive rearrangements. This immuneACCESS table, as held by TCRdb, lists in-frame sequences with V and J called but not all clones. Of the missing ones, under half trace to an unresolved V gene in checked studies; the others have no known cause. That table gives V, J and clone size, and the DNA gave D and trimming. In all, the sample holds tens of thousands of clones, and roughly 90% of those were seen once. About 1.8% of the sample lies in the top ten.

The CDR3 has 15 amino acids, counting the end cysteine and phenylalanine. The kept DNA is CDR3 alone, 45 bases in frame from the first base. Ends trimmed: V by 0 bases, J by 7 bases; bases unmatched to a gene: 8. CDR1 and CDR2, looked up from the germline V gene (reference sequence), are WNHNN and SYGVQD. Results and caveats for the whole study, not just this receptor: The quantity of clinical and demographic metadata differed by source and by participant and was supplied without curation.

Details on this clone: There is no known antigen for this receptor. Per-base quality was not reported, and no clone a single base away is much larger than it.

Specimen: peripheral blood. The receptor comes from a woman aged 60-70 years with active COVID-19. This sequence uses TRBV10-1 and TRBJ2-5, with 7 central nucleotides matching TRBD2. The CDR3 reads as follows: CASSESSGGRGTQYF. The nucleotides read TGCGCCAGCAGTGAGTCTTCGGGAGGCCGGGGGACCCAGTACTTC.